These T cell receptor beta chains were read from a single sample in a study of T cell responses to AZD1222 COVID-19 vaccine. Repertoires were generated with immunoSEQ multiplex PCR, while TCRdb's copy carries only in-frame clones and drops some. The table has over 40,000 clones, approximately 83% seen once. The source was peripheral blood, collected on day 0 of AZD1222 vaccination. These receptors were obtained from an adult in good health. Each CDR3 is given with its conserved first and last residue. The D gene is left open where the match is weak. Rows give clone size only sometimes, using once, few, many, or a class for an expanded clone.

>NA|TRBJ2-5|TRBV5-1|NA
TGCGCCAGCAGGCCCTCGGTCGGAGAGACCCAGTACTTC
CASRPSVGETQYF
>NA|TRBJ1-5|TRBV13|NA
TGTGCCAGCAGCTTAGGCCCCGGACGGGATCAGCCCCAGCATTTT
CASSLGPGRDQPQHF
>NA|TRBJ2-2|TRBV2|TRBD2
TGTGCCAGCAGCCCCGGACTAGCGGGGAACACCGGGGAGCTGTTTTTT
CASSPGLAGNTGELFF
>NA|TRBJ1-3|TRBV3-1/TRBV3-2|NA
TGTGCCAGCAGCCAAAGGTCCTCCTCTGGAAACACCATATATTTT
CASSQRSSSGNTIYF
>NA|TRBJ1-5|TRBV2|TRBD1
TGTGCCAGCAGTAGGACAGGGAAGGAACAGCCCCAGCATTTT
CASSRTGKEQPQHF
>once|TRBJ1-1|TRBV10-2|NA
TGCGCCAGCAGTGAGTCTAACATGAACACTGAAGCTTTCTTT
CASSESNMNTEAFF
>NA|TRBJ2-5|TRBV30|TRBD2
TGTGCCTGGAGTGCACCCCTGGGAGGGGCAGAGACCCAGTACTTC
CAWSAPLGGAETQYF
>NA|TRBJ2-5|TRBV11-2|NA
TGTGCCAGCAGCTACCCCCCTGAAGAGACCCAGTACTTC
CASSYPPEETQYF
>NA|TRBJ2-7|TRBV30|NA
TGTGCCTGGAGTGTACTGAAGAGGGGGTCCTACGAGCAGTACTTC
CAWSVLKRGSYEQYF
>NA|TRBJ1-5|TRBV5-1|NA
TGCGCCAGCAGCCCGGACAGTGGTGGCAATCAGCCCCAGCATTTT
CASSPDSGGNQPQHF